The clone carrying this T cell receptor (beta chain) was found many times. The germline gives CDR1 SNHLY, CDR2 FYNNEI. This CDR3 comprises 13 residues. V shed 6 bases, J shed 8 bases, and the junction held 7 bases outside the gene matches. TCRdb re-clonotyped the PCR reads via MiXCR. The sample shows tens of thousands of clones, 16% of them seen only once. The sample comes from a study of metastatic and nonmetastatic thyroid tumors. Overall study context: Both malignant and benign thyroid patients supplied peripheral blood and tumor or nodule tissue samples, across which the repertoires of these patients were then compared.

Ahead of thyroid surgery, no patient had received treatment of any kind. The chain couples TRBV2 to TRBJ2-1; 7 nucleotides agree with TRBD2. Sequenced: blood. The receptor was derived from a female donor with papillary thyroid cancer or a benign thyroid nodule (not recorded which). Some clones in this sample may be carry-over from other donors' samples. In nucleotides, the CDR3 is TGTGCCAGCAGGGGGGGGATCGGGGATGAGCAGTTCTTC. This encodes CASRGGIGDEQFF.